This T cell receptor (beta chain) was observed in a study of cytomegalovirus exposure and HLA in healthy donors. Whole-study results and caveats: Three chains linked to CMV were shown in vitro to be specific for CMV antigens. The tendency of first-cohort TCR clusters to co-occur in the approximately 110 validation repertoires was the finding of a later analysis. There were 150 or so TCR beta chains listed as cytomegalovirus-associated.

CDR3 length: 14 amino acids. Germline V gene sequence: CDR1 GTSNPN, CDR2 SVGIG (reference sequence). Trimming shortened V by 3 bases and J by 8 bases, and 17 bases separated the two germline ends. Assay: immunoSEQ multiplex PCR; the TCRdb copy retains only in-frame clones and omits some. The sample contains a few hundred thousand clones, about nine tenths of which appear only once. The donors were part of the approximately 120-subject validation cohort, which stood apart from the roughly 640-subject first cohort. About this clone itself: Its antigen is not known.

This chain uses TRBV30 with TRBJ2-4; D gene uncertain. The sequenced material came from PBMCs. The receptor was derived from a woman aged 18-29 years in good health and CMV-seronegative. In DNA, the CDR3 is TGTGCCTGGAGCTACAGTGGGCCTTGTGACATTCAGTACTTC. Translated: CAWSYSGPCDIQYF.